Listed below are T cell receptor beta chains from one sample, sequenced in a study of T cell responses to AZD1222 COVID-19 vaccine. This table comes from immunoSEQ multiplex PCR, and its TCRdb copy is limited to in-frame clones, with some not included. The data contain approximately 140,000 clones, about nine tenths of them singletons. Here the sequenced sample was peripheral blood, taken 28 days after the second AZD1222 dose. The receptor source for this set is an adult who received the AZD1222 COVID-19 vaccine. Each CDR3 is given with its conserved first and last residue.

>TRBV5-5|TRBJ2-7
CASSAGQGDFYEQYF
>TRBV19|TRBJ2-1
CASRTGTELWFF
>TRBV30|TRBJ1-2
CALESAARNYGYTF
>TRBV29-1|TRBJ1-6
CSVRAAPDSPLHF
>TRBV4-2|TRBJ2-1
CASSQVAGGYNEQFF
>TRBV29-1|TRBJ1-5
CSVGGQGGQPQHF
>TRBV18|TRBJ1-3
CASSLQTDRFSGNTIYF
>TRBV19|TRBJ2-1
CASSMGWGTDYNEQFF
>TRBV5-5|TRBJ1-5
CASSLGGNSNQPQHF
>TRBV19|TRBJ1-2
CASINNYGYTF
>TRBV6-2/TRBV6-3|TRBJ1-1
CASSAPGTEAFF
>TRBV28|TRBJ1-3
CASSLEGASGNTIYF
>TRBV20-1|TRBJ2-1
CSAAIGNEQFF
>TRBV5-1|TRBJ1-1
CASSQLTGLMNTEAFF
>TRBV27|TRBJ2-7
CASHRTGVGSGTSYEQYF
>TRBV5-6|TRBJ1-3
CASSLGISGNTIYF
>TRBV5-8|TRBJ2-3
CASRLAGGSTDTQYF
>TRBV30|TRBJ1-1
CAWSSGRMNTEAFF
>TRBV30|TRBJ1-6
CAWQGQVGSPLHF
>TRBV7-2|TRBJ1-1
CASSLWGGLNTEAFF
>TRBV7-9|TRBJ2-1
CASSSRLAGGLSEQFF
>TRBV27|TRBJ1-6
CASSLRQGGSYNSPLHF
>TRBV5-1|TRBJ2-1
CASSLSTGGNEQFF
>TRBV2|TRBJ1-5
CASTGGVNQPQHF
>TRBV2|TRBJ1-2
CASSEGVGKSMDGYTF
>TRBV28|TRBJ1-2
CASSPHSVYGYTF
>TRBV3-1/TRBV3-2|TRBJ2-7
CASSLQGRPPYEQYF
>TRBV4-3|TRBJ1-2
CASSQVAANYGYTF
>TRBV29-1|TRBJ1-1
CSVEPRPSVNTEAFF
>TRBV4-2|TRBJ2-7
CASSQDGTGVSEQYF
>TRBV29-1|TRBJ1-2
CSALGQSYGYTF
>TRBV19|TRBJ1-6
CASSIGGSSPLHF
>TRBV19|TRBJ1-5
CASSPSGGYNQPQHF
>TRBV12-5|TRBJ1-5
CASGFQGRYSNQPQHF
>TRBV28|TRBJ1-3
CASSPPGASGNTIYF
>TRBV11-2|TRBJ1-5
CASSFGGNQPQHF
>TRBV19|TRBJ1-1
CASRRRDRGNTEAFF
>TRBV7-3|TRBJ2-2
CASSPGRANTGELFF
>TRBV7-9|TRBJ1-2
CASSPRAGVYGYTF
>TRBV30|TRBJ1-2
CAWTRDSYGYTF
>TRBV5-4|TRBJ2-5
CASSLGALGPQGETQYF
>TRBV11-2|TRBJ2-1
CATRQGSYNEQFF
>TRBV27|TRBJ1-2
CASRRTGNYGYTF
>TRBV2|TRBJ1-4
CASRRQGLNEKLFF
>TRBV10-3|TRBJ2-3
CAIRGQGNTDTQYF
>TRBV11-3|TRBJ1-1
CASSLGLVNTEAFF
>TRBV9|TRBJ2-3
CASSVVWESGDTQYF
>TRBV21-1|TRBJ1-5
CASSKGRNQPQHF
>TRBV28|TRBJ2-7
CASSGSGTSGTYEQYF
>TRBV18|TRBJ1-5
CASSHGPGGYQPQHF
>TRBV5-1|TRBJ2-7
CASSLGQQSSYEQYF
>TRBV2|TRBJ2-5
CASKGISQETQYF
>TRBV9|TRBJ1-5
CASSEGGQAWPQHF
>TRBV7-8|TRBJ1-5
CASSPSGSAQPQHF
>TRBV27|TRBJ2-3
CASSLRLAGRDTQYF
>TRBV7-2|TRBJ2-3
CASSPKIAGGPGSTDTQYF
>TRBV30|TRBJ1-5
CACRQGEGQPQHF
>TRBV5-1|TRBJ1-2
CASSYGTDANYGYTF
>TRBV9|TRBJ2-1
CASSPPDGGKYNEQFF
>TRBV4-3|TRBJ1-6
CASSRVTGANSPLHF